Shown below are 30 T cell receptor beta chains from a single sample sequenced in a study of radiotherapy plus CTLA-4 blockade in lung cancer. Using immunoSEQ multiplex PCR, the repertoire was profiled, and TCRdb retains in-frame clones only, with some absent. The sample carries approximately 45,000 clones, more than 60% recorded once. Sample: peripheral blood, taken from a patient treated with radiotherapy plus ipilimumab. The source is a human donor with non-small cell lung cancer who had a partial response to radiotherapy plus ipilimumab.

This chain uses TRBV7-9 with TRBJ2-5; 8 bases are a match to TRBD1. CDR1 and CDR2 (germline): SEHNR, FQNEAQ (reference sequence). The trim removed 5 bases at V and 5 bases at J, leaving 4 bases unmatched. The CDR3 spans 13 residues. CDR3 loop: CASSPRGPETQYF. CDR3 DNA: TGTGCCAGCAGCCCCAGGGGGCCTGAGACCCAGTACTTC.

This clone was seen more than once but under ten times. V is TRBV6-5 and J is TRBJ2-7; D unresolved. The V end lost 7 bases, the J end lost 0 bases, and 13 bases lay between the germline ends. The V gene's germline CDR1 is MNHEY and CDR2 SVGAGI. The CDR3 runs 14 residues. CDR3 DNA: TGTGCCAGCAAGCGCTCTTACTCCTCCTACGAGCAGTACTTC. Protein sequence: CASKRSYSSYEQYF.

The chain carries TRBV7-2 and TRBJ2-5; 8 positions agree with TRBD1. Germline V gives CDR1 SGHTA, CDR2 FQGNSA. Trimming took 3 bases from V and 5 from J; bases not matched to a gene: 8. CDR3 size: 15 residues. In DNA form, the CDR3 reads TGTGCCAGCAGCTTTCAGGGACAGGAGCGGGAGACCCAGTACTTC. Protein: CASSFQGQERETQYF. Looking up the rest from reference TRBV7-2 and TRBJ2-5 gives the full variable domain: GAGVSQSPSNKVTEKGKDVELRCDPISGHTALYWYRQSLGQGLEFLIYFQGNSAPDKSGLPSDRFSAERTGGSVSTLTIQRTQQEDSAVYLCASSFQGQERETQYFGPGTRLLVL.

This clone was seen more than once but under ten times. The CDR3 sequence is CASSYSWQASNQPQHF. Here the CDR3 DNA reads TGTGCCAGCAGTTACTCATGGCAGGCGAGCAATCAGCCCCAGCATTTT. The chain joins TRBV6-5 to TRBJ1-5; no reliable D call. V gave up 0 bases and J gave up 1 base, with 10 bases separating them. Germline V gives CDR1 MNHEY, CDR2 SVGAGI. CDR3 length: 16 residues.

The J gene is TRBJ2-7, the V gene TRBV2; D is unclear. Looked up from germline, CDR1 is SNHLY and CDR2 is FYNNEI. This CDR3 region has 12 residues. V shed 7 bases and J shed 2 bases, with 9 bases lying between them. CDR3 in DNA: TGTGCCAGCACCCTCGTCCCCTACGAGCAGTACTTC. Encoded protein: CASTLVPYEQYF.

This rearrangement joins TRBV27 to TRBJ2-2, with 7 bases matching TRBD1. The V segment lost 6 bases and the J segment 1 base; nucleotides outside the gene matches: 2. Per germline, CDR1 MNHEY and CDR2 SMNVEV (reference sequence). This CDR3 has 14 residues. The CDR3 spells CASSRTGNTGELFF. In DNA, the CDR3 is TGTGCCAGCAGCCGGACAGGGAACACCGGGGAGCTGTTTTTT.

This chain joins TRBV6-1 and TRBJ1-2; weak D call: TRBD1 (6 bases). The V end lost 5 bases, the J end lost 4 bases, and 14 bases lay between the germline ends. The CDR3 runs 14 residues. Per germline, CDR1 MNHNS and CDR2 SASEGT. In DNA, the CDR3 is TGTGCCAGCAGTCCCCGGACAGACTCCTATGGCTACACCTTC. As protein: CASSPRTDSYGYTF.

J is TRBJ1-4 and V is TRBV18; D call uncertain. Germline V gene data show CDR1 as KGHSH and CDR2 as LQKENI. Trimming left V 3 bases short and J 5 bases short, with 10 bases between. CDR3 length: 14 residues. CDR3 sequence reads: CASSPSTGNEKLFF. For the CDR3, the DNA is TGTGCCAGCTCACCGTCGACGGGGAATGAAAAACTGTTTTTT. The entire variable domain, with the rest obtained from reference TRBV18 and TRBJ1-4, is as follows: NAGVMQNPRHLVRRRGQEARLRCSPMKGHSHVYWYRQLPEEGLKFMVYLQKENIIDESGMPKERFSAEFPKEGPSILRIQQVVRGDSAAYFCASSPSTGNEKLFFGSGTQLSVL.

This clone was found a few times. The gene calls are TRBV5-6 and TRBJ2-3; D might be TRBD1 (6 bases). CDR1 and CDR2 from the germline V gene are SGHDT and YYEEEE. V was trimmed by 3 bases and J by 0 bases, leaving 11 bases between them. This CDR3 region has 15 residues. The CDR3 DNA is TGTGCCAGCAGCTCTGTCCAGGGGAGCACAGATACGCAGTATTTT. Protein: CASSSVQGSTDTQYF. The full variable domain, completed using reference TRBV5-6 and TRBJ2-3, is DAGVTQSPTHLIKTRGQQVTLRCSPKSGHDTVSWYQQALGQGPQFIFQYYEEEERQRGNFPDRFSGHQFPNYSSELNVNALLLGDSALYLCASSSVQGSTDTQYFGPGTRLTVL.

The chain recombines TRBV7-3 with TRBJ1-1; a weak D match, TRBD1 (5 bases). This CDR3 has 15 amino acids. Trimming cost V 5 bases and J 0 bases, with 13 bases left between them. Germline V lookup: CDR1 SGHTA, CDR2 FQGTGA. The CDR3 DNA sequence: TGTGCCAGCAGCCAAGCTCCGACAGTGAACACTGAAGCTTTCTTT. Its protein is CASSQAPTVNTEAFF.

V and J are TRBV11-1 and TRBJ2-2; D possibly corresponds to TRBD1 (5 bases). The CDR3 length is 15 residues. Germline V gene lookup returns CDR1 SGHAT and CDR2 FQDESV (reference sequence). Trimming took off 5 bases at V and 6 bases at J, with 16 bases between the two ends. The CDR3 DNA is TGTGCCAGCAGCCAGGGCCAAGGGCCGTCCGGGGAGCTGTTTTTT. Translating gives CASSQGQGPSGELFF. The whole variable domain, remainder taken from reference TRBV11-1 and TRBJ2-2, is EAEVAQSPRYKITEKSQAVAFWCDPISGHATLYWYRQILGQGPELLVQFQDESVVDDSQLPKDRFSAERLKGVDSTLKIQPAELGDSAMYLCASSQGQGPSGELFFGEGSRLTVL.

The V call is TRBV11-1, the J call TRBJ2-2; D may be TRBD1 (7 bases). The V gene lost 5 bases and the J gene lost 7 bases, with 17 bases spanning the gap. CDR1 and CDR2 from the germline V gene are SGHAT and FQDESV (reference sequence). There are 15 residues in the CDR3. CDR3 loop: CASSPFRGAHGELFF. The CDR3 DNA is TGTGCCAGCAGCCCCTTCAGGGGGGCTCACGGGGAGCTGTTTTTT.

The V call is TRBV27, the J call TRBJ2-1; TRBD1 matches at 10 bases. The CDR3 extends over 14 amino acids. With V trimmed by 3 bases and J by 9 bases, 5 bases remained unmatched. Germline V gives CDR1 MNHEY, CDR2 SMNVEV (reference sequence). The CDR3 region is CASSLGQGKREQFF. Written as DNA, the CDR3 is TGTGCCAGCAGTTTGGGACAGGGGAAACGTGAGCAGTTCTTC.

This clone has ten or more counts. This chain joins TRBV14 and TRBJ2-1; TRBD2 agrees at 9 bases. J gave up 7 bases and V 1 base, and 5 bases lay outside the gene matches. The CDR3 has 15 residues. Germline CDR1 is SGHDN and CDR2 is FVKESK. CDR3 amino acids: CASSQAAGGPNEQFF. The CDR3, as DNA: TGTGCCAGCAGCCAAGCGGCGGGAGGGCCGAATGAGCAGTTCTTC. Looking up the rest from reference TRBV14 and TRBJ2-1 gives the full variable domain: EAGVTQFPSHSVIEKGQTVTLRCDPISGHDNLYWYRRVMGKEIKFLLHFVKESKQDESGMPNNRFLAERTGGTYSTLKVQPAELEDSGVYFCASSQAAGGPNEQFFGPGTRLTVL.

This rearrangement joins TRBV13 to TRBJ2-1, with 9 bases lining up with TRBD2. The CDR3 contains 15 residues. Germline CDR1 is PRHDT and CDR2 is FYEKMQ (reference sequence). Trimming cost V 4 bases and J 7 bases; bases outside gene matches: 8. The chain's CDR3 is CASSSRLAVGNEQFF. DNA of the CDR3: TGTGCCAGCAGCTCCCGACTAGCGGTAGGAAATGAGCAGTTCTTC.

This clone was observed once. V is TRBV5-4 and J is TRBJ1-1; 12 nucleotides line up with TRBD1. Trimming removed 8 bases from V and 6 bases from J; junction bases left unmatched: 8. The CDR3 consists of 14 residues. Germline loops: CDR1 SGHNT, CDR2 YYREEE (reference sequence). The CDR3 region is CASRGTGGESEAFF. The CDR3 nucleotides are TGTGCCAGTCGGGGGACAGGGGGCGAGTCTGAAGCTTTCTTT.

This chain joins TRBV6-1 and TRBJ1-5, with 9 bases that match TRBD1. Unmatched junction bases numbered 5, after V lost 0 bases and J lost 5 bases. This CDR3 has 16 residues. The germline gives CDR1 MNHNS, CDR2 SASEGT. The CDR3 coding sequence is TGTGCCAGCAGTGAAGCGGTGGACAGGGGCTATCAGCCCCAGCATTTT. This sequence encodes CASSEAVDRGYQPQHF.

This clone has a handful of counts. The chain has TRBV6-1 and TRBJ1-2; 9 bases are a match to TRBD1. V lost 2 bases, J lost 5 bases, and 15 bases stayed unmatched. The CDR3 is 18 residues long. Germline assignment: CDR1 MNHNS and CDR2 SASEGT. CDR3 protein: CASSEWGRTGAKGYGYTF. CDR3 in DNA: TGTGCCAGCAGTGAATGGGGGCGGACAGGGGCGAAAGGGTATGGCTACACCTTC.

By its share, this clone is medium-sized (0.01 to 0.1%). The chain combines TRBV7-3 with TRBJ1-3; D gene uncertain. V lost 3 bases and J lost 0, with 6 bases in between. Germline V gene data show CDR1 as SGHTA and CDR2 as FQGTGA. This CDR3 region has 14 residues. CDR3 DNA: TGTGCCAGCAGCTTGAGCAACTCTGGAAACACCATATATTTT. This gives the protein CASSLSNSGNTIYF.

This clone was counted a few times. V usage is TRBV7-3 and J usage is TRBJ2-5, with D perhaps TRBD2 (6 bases). Trimming stripped 2 bases from V and 3 bases from J, with 7 bases between. CDR1 and CDR2 from the germline V gene are SGHTA and FQGTGA. This CDR3 has 13 amino acids. CDR3 in DNA: TGTGCCAGCAGCTTACCGGGAGAAGAGACCCAGTACTTC. Its translation is CASSLPGEETQYF.

This clone appeared a few times. This chain uses TRBV4-3 with TRBJ2-7; D not certain. V dropped 0 bases and J dropped 3 bases, with 9 bases sitting between them. The CDR3 covers 14 residues. The germline V gene has CDR1 LGHNA and CDR2 YSLEER. The CDR3 region has the DNA TGCGCCAGCAGCCAAGATACACTATACTACGAGCAGTACTTC. It translates to CASSQDTLYYEQYF.

V usage is TRBV30 and J usage is TRBJ2-1, with TRBD2 identical over 16 bases. The CDR3 extends over 17 amino acids. CDR1 and CDR2 (germline): GTSNPN, SVGIG (reference sequence). V lost 1 base and J lost 5; bases outside the gene matches: 5. Written as DNA, the CDR3 is TGTGCCTGGAGTGCCGGGACTAGCGGGAGGGCCAACAATGAGCAGTTCTTC. It yields the protein CAWSAGTSGRANNEQFF.

This chain connects TRBV10-3 to TRBJ2-7; TRBD1 matches 7 bases. The CDR3 covers 16 residues. The V segment lost 10 bases and the J segment 0 bases; nucleotides outside the gene matches: 15. The V gene's germline CDR1 is ENHRY and CDR2 SYGVKD. The CDR3, as DNA: TGTGCCACGAATAAGAATGGACAGGAGAGCTCCTACGAGCAGTACTTC. As protein: CATNKNGQESSYEQYF.

The chain combines TRBV10-2 with TRBJ2-2; no definite D call. Looked up from germline, CDR1 is WSHSY and CDR2 is SAAADI. The CDR3 consists of 14 residues. V was shortened by 1 base and J by 2 bases, with 5 bases between the two germline ends. The CDR3 loop is CASSELANTGELFF. The CDR3 region has the DNA TGCGCCAGCAGTGAGTTAGCAAACACCGGGGAGCTGTTTTTT.

V is TRBV7-9 and J is TRBJ1-1; D might be TRBD1 (5 bases). Germline loops: CDR1 SEHNR, CDR2 FQNEAQ (reference sequence). V was clipped by 0 bases and J by 0 bases, with 14 bases between them. The CDR3 loop spans 17 amino acids. CDR3 in DNA: TGTGCCAGCAGCTTAGCTCCTACGACAGCTATGAACACTGAAGCTTTCTTT. Amino acid sequence: CASSLAPTTAMNTEAFF.

V is TRBV7-6 and J is TRBJ2-5; 8 nucleotides match TRBD1. This CDR3 region has 16 residues. The V segment lost 1 base and the J segment 5 bases; nucleotides outside the gene matches: 9. CDR1 and CDR2 (germline): SGHVS, FNYEAQ. The chain's CDR3 is CASSLGRSGGAETQYF. DNA of the CDR3: TGTGCCAGCAGCTTAGGTCGGTCAGGGGGCGCGGAGACCCAGTACTTC.

The rearrangement uses TRBV15 and TRBJ1-5, with 12 bases fitting TRBD1. The germline CDR1 and CDR2 sequences are LNHNV and YYDKDF (reference sequence). This CDR3 contains 18 residues. V dropped 5 bases and J dropped 2; count of bases not matched to a gene: 10. The CDR3 protein is CATSGMGQGAHGNQPQHF. CDR3 sequence (DNA): TGTGCCACCAGCGGAATGGGACAGGGGGCGCATGGCAATCAGCCCCAGCATTTT.

The chain recombines TRBV5-1 with TRBJ1-1, with TRBD1 as a possible D gene (5 bases). V lost 8 bases and J 1 base, leaving 12 bases between the germline ends. Germline CDR1 SGHRS, CDR2 YFSETQ. This CDR3 is 13 amino acids long. The CDR3 region has the DNA TGCGCCAGTATAGACCAGGGGAACACTGAAGCTTTCTTT. Translation: CASIDQGNTEAFF.

The chain has TRBV10-3 and TRBJ2-7; 10 nucleotides align to TRBD1. Germline V gives CDR1 ENHRY, CDR2 SYGVKD. The CDR3 spans 13 residues. Trimming took 7 bases from V and 5 from J; bases not matched to a gene: 5. The CDR3 protein is CAINRDRGDEQYF. Here the CDR3 DNA reads TGTGCCATCAACAGGGACAGGGGCGACGAGCAGTACTTC.

The chain uses TRBV7-9 and TRBJ1-6; the D gene is possibly TRBD1 (6 bases). Per the germline V gene, CDR1 is SEHNR and CDR2 is FQNEAQ (reference sequence). The CDR3 contains 14 residues. Deletions cut 1 base from V and 11 bases from J, with 12 bases between. Here the CDR3 reads CASSLGQDGAPLHF. CDR3 DNA sequence: TGTGCCAGCAGCTTAGGACAGGATGGGGCACCCCTCCACTTT.